This TCR beta chain was captured in a study of cytomegalovirus exposure and HLA in healthy donors. This CDR3 comprises 14 residues. The germline V gene encodes CDR1 SGHRS and CDR2 YFSETQ. V was clipped by 4 bases and J by 2 bases; unmatched bases: 5. PCR used 60 Vbeta primers and 13 Jbeta primers. Assay used: immunoSEQ multiplex PCR; TCRdb lists only in-frame clones, some missing. The repertoire consists of about 130,000 clones, with roughly four fifths occurring once and the leading ten covering approximately 1.2%. The receptor was derived from a boy younger than 18 in good health and CMV-seronegative. What was sequenced was PBMCs. The rearrangement links TRBV5-1 to TRBJ1-1, with 7 bases aligning to TRBD1. CDR3 DNA sequence: TGCGCCAGCAGCCCCACAGGGGCAAACACTGAAGCTTTCTTT. Translation gives CASSPTGANTEAFF. Supplemented by reference TRBV5-1 and TRBJ1-1, the full variable domain reads KAGVTQTPRYLIKTRGQQVTLSCSPISGHRSVSWYQQTPGQGLQFLFEYFSETQRNKGNFPGRFSGRQFSNSRSEMNVSTLELGDSALYLCASSPTGANTEAFFGQGTRLTVV.